In its sample, the clone carrying this T cell receptor (beta chain) was seen many times. TCRdb redid the calling of the 5' RACE reads with MiXCR, one entry per CDR3 protein. The sample lists about 140,000 distinct CDR3 sequences, roughly 4.1% occurring once. This sample stems from a study of human T cells and chemical hapten exposure. Germline lookup yields CDR1 SNHLY and CDR2 FYNNEI. The CDR3 consists of 15 residues. Trimming shortened V by 4 bases and J by 4 bases, and 15 bases separated the two germline ends. Extraction yielded total RNA from whole blood (unfractionated). V gene TRBV2 combines with J gene TRBJ2-3; tentative D call: TRBD1 (5 bases). The TCR sequence derives from a female donor in good health. In nucleotides, the CDR3 is TGTGCCAGCAGTGTACTAAGGGGAATCCCAGATACGCAGTATTTT. It yields the protein CASSVLRGIPDTQYF.